This T cell receptor (beta chain) was recorded in a study of blood T cell repertoires in COVID-19. Across the study: Acute and convalescent COVID-19 specimens originated in the United States, Italy and Spain. The cDNA or gDNA used as material had been derived from T cells, B-cell-depleted T cells, or PBMCs.

Authors' data handling: Reference gene primers were amplified, and this amplification served to estimate nucleated cell counts. Profiling relied on immunoSEQ multiplex PCR, and the TCRdb table lists in-frame clones only, not all of them. V and J calls and clone size are as listed in that table; D and trimming were resolved from the DNA. The sample has about 45,000 clones, roughly three quarters seen once. V lost 4 bases, J lost 2 bases, and 10 bases stayed unmatched. Germline CDR1 reads SGHTS; CDR2 reads YDEGEE. This CDR3 spans 17 amino acids. In its sample, this clone was seen a few times. J is TRBJ2-5 and V is TRBV5-8; 11 bases align to TRBD1. This receptor was taken from a man between 65 and 79 years old with acute or convalescent COVID-19. Sequencing used peripheral blood. CDR3 in amino acids: CASSPWDRGLLQETQYF. DNA for the CDR3: TGTGCCAGCAGCCCCTGGGACAGGGGGTTACTTCAAGAGACCCAGTACTTC.